This TCR beta chain emerged from a study of regulatory T cells in long-lasting Graves disease. About the study: Persistence in Graves' disease denoted antithyroid drug use beyond 5 years alongside positive TSH receptor antibodies. Study observations and caveats: Comparison showed that persistent patients shared more public clonotypes (about 3,000) than new patients (966). No thyroid tissue was studied; the work used peripheral blood only. There was favoring of TRBV28, TRBJ1-2 and TRBJ2-5 in persistent disease.

Remarks on this clonotype: As yet, its antigen is unknown.

TCR beta libraries were built with iRepertoire HTBI primers and Arm-PCR of CDR3 regions. MiXCR was run by TCRdb on the multiplex PCR reads, yielding one entry per CDR3 protein. The repertoire holds about 430,000 distinct CDR3 sequences, around 23% seen once, with more than 13% in the top ten. Germline values: CDR1 SQVTM, CDR2 ANQGSEA. V lost 3 bases to trimming and J lost 4 bases, with 15 bases between them. The CDR3 runs 14 residues. Time point reported: persistent/refractory GD, antithyroid drugs over 5 years with positive TRAb. Preparation of the TCR library used RNA extracted from PBMCs. This TCR was recovered from a female donor with Graves disease. The sequenced sample was peripheral blood mononuclear cells (PBMCs), obtained when the disease was refractory, from a patient treated with antithyroid drugs. The chain carries TRBV29-1 and TRBJ1-1; D remains ambiguous. The CDR3 DNA follows: TGCAGCGTTGAGCCAGGAGGGAGCTCCACTGAAGCTTTCTTT. Amino acids: CSVEPGGSSTEAFF.